This T cell receptor (beta chain) was documented in a study of neoadjuvant anti-PD-1 for oral cavity cancer. The CDR3 totals 18 residues. The V end was cut by 0 bases, the J end by 4 bases, with 20 bases between. Germline V gene sequence: CDR1 SGHKS, CDR2 YYEKEE (reference sequence). Method: immunoSEQ multiplex PCR; TCRdb's copy keeps in-frame clones and lacks some. The sample comprises about 14,000 clones, about two thirds of which are singletons, and 2% to 2.5% rests with the top ten. The TCR was taken from a person aged 35-79 years with oral cavity squamous cell carcinoma. The rearrangement joins TRBV5-5 to TRBJ1-5; maybe TRBD1 (6 bases). This specimen was PBMCs, taken before nivolumab (anti-PD-1) treatment. This chain's CDR3 is CASSLGGYREVTNQPQHF. The CDR3 region has the DNA TGTGCCAGCAGCTTGGGGGGGTACAGGGAGGTGACGAATCAGCCCCAGCATTTT.